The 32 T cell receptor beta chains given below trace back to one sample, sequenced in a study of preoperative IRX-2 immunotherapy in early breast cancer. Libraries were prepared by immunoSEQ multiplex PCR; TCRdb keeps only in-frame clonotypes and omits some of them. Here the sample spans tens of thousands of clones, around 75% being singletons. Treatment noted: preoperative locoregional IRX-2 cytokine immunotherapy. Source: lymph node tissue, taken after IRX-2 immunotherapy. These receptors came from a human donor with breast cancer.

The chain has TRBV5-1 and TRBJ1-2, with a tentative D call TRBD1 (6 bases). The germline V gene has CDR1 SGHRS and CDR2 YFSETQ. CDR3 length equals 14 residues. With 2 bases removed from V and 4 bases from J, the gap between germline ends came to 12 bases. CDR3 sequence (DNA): TGCGCCAGCAGCTTTCCAGGGGTCGGCTATGGCTACACCTTC. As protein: CASSFPGVGYGYTF.

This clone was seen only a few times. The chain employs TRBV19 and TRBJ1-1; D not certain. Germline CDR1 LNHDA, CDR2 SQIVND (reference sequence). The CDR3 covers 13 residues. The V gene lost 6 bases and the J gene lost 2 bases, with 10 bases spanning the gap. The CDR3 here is CASRTTLNTEAFF. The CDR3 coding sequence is TGTGCCAGTAGGACGACACTAAACACTGAAGCTTTCTTT.

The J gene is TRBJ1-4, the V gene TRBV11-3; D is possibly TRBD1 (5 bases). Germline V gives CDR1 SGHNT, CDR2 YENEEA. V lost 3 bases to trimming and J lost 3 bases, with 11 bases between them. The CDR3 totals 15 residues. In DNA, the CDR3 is TGTGCCAGCAGCTTGGGGGGACGAGCTAATGAAAAACTGTTTTTT. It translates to CASSLGGRANEKLFF.

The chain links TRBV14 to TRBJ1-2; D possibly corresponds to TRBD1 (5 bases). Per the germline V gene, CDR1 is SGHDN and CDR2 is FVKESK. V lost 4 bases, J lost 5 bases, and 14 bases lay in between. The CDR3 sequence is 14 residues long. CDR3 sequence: CASSLGGYAYGYTF. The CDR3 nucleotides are TGTGCCAGCAGCCTTGGGGGGTACGCTTATGGCTACACCTTC.

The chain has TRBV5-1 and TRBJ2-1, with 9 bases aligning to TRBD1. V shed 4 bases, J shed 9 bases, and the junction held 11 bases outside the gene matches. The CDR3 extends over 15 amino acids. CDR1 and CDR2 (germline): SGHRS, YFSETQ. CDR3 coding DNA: TGCGCCAGCAGCCCCGGGACAGGGATTACTTTTGAGCAGTTCTTC. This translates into CASSPGTGITFEQFF.

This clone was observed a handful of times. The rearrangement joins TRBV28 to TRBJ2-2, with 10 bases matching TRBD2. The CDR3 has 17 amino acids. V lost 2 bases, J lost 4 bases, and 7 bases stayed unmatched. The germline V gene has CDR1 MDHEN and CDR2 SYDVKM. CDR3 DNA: TGTGCCAGCAGTTTAATAGGAAGGACTAGCGGCACCGGGGAGCTGTTTTTT. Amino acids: CASSLIGRTSGTGELFF.

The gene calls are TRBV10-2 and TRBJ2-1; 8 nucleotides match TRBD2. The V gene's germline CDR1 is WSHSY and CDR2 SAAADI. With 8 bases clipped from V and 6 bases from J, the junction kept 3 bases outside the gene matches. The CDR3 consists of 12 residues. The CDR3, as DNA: TGCGCCAGCGGGACTAGTTTCAATGAGCAGTTCTTC. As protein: CASGTSFNEQFF.

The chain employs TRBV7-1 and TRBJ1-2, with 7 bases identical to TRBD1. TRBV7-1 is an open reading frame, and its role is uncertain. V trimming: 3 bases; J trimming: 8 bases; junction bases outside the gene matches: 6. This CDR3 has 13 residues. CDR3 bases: TGTGCCAGCAGCTCGACAGGGTCATTCGGCTACACCTTC. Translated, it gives CASSSTGSFGYTF.

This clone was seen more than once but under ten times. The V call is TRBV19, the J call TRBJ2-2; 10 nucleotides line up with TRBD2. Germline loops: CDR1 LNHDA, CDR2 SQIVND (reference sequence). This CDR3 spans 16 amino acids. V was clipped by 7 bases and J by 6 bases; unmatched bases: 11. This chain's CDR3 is CASIRRASGRAGELFF. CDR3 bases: TGTGCCAGTATTCGAAGGGCTAGCGGGAGAGCCGGGGAGCTGTTTTTT.

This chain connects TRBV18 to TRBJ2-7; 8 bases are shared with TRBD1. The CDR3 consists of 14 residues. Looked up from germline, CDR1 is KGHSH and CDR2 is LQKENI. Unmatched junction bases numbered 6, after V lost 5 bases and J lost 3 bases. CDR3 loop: CASSVGQGSYEQYF. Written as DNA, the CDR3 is TGTGCCAGCTCAGTCGGACAGGGAAGCTACGAGCAGTACTTC.

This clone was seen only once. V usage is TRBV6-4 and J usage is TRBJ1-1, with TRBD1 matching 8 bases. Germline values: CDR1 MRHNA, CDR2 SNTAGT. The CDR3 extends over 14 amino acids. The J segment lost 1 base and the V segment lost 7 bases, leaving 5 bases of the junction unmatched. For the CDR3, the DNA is TGTGCCAGCACCCACGGACAGGGGAACACTGAAGCTTTCTTT. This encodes CASTHGQGNTEAFF.

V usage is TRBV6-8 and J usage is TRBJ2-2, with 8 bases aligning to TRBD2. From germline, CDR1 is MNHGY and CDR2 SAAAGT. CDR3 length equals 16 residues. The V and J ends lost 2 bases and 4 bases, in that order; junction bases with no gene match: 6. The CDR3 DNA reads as TGTGCCAGCAGTTACGGCGGGGGGCGATCCACCGGGGAGCTGTTTTTT. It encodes CASSYGGGRSTGELFF.

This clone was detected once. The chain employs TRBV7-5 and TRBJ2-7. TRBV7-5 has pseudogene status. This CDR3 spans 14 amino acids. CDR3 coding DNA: TGTGCCAGCAGCGGGTTTGGGGGCTCCTACGAGCAGTACTTC. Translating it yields CASSGFGGSYEQYF.

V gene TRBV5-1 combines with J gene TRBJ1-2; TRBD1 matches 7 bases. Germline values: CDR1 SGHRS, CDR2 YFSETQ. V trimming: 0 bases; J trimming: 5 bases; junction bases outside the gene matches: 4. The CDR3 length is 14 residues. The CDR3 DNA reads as TGCGCCAGCAGCTTGGACAGGGGTTTTTATGGCTACACCTTC. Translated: CASSLDRGFYGYTF.

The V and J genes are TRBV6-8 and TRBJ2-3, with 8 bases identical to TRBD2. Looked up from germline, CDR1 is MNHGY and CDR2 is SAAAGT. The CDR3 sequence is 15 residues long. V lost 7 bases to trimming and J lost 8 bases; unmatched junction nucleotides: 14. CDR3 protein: CASTKTGTRTGTQYF. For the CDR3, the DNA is TGTGCCAGCACTAAAACCGGGACTAGAACGGGTACGCAGTATTTT.

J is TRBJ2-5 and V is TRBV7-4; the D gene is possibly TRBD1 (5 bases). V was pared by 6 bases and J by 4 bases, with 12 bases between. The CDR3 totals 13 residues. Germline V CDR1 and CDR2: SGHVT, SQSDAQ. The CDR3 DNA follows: TGTGCCAGCAGGCAGGGTACGCGAGAGACCCAGTACTTC. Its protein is CASRQGTRETQYF.

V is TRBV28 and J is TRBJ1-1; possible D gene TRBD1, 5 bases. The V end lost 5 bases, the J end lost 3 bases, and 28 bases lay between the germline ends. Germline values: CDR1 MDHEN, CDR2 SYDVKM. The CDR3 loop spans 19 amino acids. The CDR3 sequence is CASSPRPGRKGALDTEAFF. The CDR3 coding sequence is TGTGCCAGCAGTCCCCGTCCCGGGCGGAAAGGGGCTTTGGACACTGAAGCTTTCTTT.

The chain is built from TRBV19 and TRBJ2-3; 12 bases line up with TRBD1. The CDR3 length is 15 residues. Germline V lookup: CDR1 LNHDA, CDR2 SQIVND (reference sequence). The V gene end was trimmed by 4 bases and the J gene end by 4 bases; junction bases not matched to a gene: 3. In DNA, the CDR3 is TGTGCCAGTAGTACCGGGACAGGGGGCGCAGATACGCAGTATTTT. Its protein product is CASSTGTGGADTQYF.

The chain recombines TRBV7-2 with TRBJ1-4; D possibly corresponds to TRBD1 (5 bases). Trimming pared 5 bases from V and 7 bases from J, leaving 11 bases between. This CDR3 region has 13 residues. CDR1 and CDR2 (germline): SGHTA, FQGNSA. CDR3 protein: CASSRGAVEKLFF. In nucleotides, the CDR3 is TGTGCCAGCAGCCGCGGGGCAGTTGAAAAACTGTTTTTT.

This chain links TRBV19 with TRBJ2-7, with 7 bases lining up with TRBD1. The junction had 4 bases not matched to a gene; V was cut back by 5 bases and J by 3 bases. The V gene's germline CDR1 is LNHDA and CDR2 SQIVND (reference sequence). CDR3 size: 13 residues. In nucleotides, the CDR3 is TGTGCCAGTAGTCGACAGGGTAACTACGAGCAGTACTTC. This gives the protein CASSRQGNYEQYF. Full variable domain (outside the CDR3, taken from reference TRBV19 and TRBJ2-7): DGGITQSPKYLFRKEGQNVTLSCEQNLNHDAMYWYRQDPGQGLRLIYYSQIVNDFQKGDIAEGYSVSREKKESFPLTVTSAQKNPTAFYLCASSRQGNYEQYFGPGTRLTVT.

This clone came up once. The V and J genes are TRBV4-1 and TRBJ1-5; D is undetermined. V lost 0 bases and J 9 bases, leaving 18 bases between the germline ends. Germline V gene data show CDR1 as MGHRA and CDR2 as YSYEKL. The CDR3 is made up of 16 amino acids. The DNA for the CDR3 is TGCGCCAGCAGCCAAGATCCCGCGCGGGGATCAGCGCCCCAGCATTTT. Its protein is CASSQDPARGSAPQHF.

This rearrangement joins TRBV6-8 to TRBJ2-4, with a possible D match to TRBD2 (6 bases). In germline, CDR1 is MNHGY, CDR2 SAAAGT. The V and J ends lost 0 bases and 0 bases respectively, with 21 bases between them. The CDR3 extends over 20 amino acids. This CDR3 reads CASSYSLIAEYGLAKNIQYF. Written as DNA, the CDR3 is TGTGCCAGCAGTTACTCGCTGATAGCGGAGTATGGACTAGCCAAAAACATTCAGTACTTC.

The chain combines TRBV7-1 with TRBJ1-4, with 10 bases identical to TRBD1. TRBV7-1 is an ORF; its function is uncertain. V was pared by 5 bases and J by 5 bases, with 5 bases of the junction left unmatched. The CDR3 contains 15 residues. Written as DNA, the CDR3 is TGTGCCAGCAGCCCAAAGGGACAGGGGAATGAAAAACTGTTTTTT. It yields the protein CASSPKGQGNEKLFF.

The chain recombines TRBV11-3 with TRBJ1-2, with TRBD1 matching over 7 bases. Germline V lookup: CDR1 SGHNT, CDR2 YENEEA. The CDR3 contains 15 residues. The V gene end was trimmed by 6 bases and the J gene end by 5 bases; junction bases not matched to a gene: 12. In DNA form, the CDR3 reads TGTGCCAGCAGTTCGAGGACAGGTCTAATTTATGGCTACACCTTC. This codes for CASSSRTGLIYGYTF.

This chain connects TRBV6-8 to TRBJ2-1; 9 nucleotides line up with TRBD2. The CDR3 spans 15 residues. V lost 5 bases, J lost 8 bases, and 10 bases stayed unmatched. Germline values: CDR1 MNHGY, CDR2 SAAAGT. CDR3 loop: CASSAIAGVRDEQFF. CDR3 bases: TGTGCCAGCAGTGCTATAGCGGGAGTACGCGATGAGCAGTTCTTC.

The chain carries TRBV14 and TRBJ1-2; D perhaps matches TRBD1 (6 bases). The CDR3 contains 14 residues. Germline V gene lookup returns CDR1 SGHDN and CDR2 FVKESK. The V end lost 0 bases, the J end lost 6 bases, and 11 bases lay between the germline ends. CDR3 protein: CASSQDKGGNGYTF. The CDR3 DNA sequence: TGTGCCAGCAGCCAAGATAAAGGGGGAAATGGCTACACCTTC. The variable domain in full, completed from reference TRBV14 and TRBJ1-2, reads EAGVTQFPSHSVIEKGQTVTLRCDPISGHDNLYWYRRVMGKEIKFLLHFVKESKQDESGMPNNRFLAERTGGTYSTLKVQPAELEDSGVYFCASSQDKGGNGYTFGSGTRLTVV.

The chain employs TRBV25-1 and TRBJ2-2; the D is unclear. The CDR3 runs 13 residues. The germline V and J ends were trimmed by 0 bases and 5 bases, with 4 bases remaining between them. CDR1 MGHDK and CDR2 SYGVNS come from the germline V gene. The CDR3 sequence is CASSEYQTGELFF. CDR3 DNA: TGTGCCAGCAGTGAATATCAAACCGGGGAGCTGTTTTTT.

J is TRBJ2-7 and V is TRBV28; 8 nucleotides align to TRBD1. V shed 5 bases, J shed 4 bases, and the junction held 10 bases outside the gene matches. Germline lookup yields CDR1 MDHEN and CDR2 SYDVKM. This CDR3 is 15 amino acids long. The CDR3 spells CASSPRTGKRYEQYF. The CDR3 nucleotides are TGTGCCAGCAGTCCTCGGACAGGGAAGCGGTACGAGCAGTACTTC.

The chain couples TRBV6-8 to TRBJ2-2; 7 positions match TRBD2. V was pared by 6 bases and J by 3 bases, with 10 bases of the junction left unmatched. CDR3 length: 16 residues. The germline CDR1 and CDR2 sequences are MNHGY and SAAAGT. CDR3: CASSQLGLVHTGELFF. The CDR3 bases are TGTGCCAGCAGCCAACTCGGACTAGTTCACACCGGGGAGCTGTTTTTT.

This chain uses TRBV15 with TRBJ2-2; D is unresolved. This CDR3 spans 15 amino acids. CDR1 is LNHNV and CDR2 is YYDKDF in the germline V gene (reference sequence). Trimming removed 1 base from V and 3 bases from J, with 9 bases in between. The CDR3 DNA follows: TGTGCCACCAGCAGAGGGAACAGCTACACCGGGGAGCTGTTTTTT. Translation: CATSRGNSYTGELFF.

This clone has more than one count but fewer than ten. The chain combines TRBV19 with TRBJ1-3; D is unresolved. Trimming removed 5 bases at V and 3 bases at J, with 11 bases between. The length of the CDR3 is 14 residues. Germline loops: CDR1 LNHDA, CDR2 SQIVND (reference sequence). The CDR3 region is CASSPEARGNTIYF. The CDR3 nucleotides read TGTGCCAGTAGTCCGGAGGCTCGTGGAAACACCATATATTTT.

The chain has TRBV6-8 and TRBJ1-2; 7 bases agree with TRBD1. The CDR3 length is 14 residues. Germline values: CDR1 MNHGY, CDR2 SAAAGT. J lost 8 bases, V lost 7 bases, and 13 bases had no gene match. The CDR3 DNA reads TGTGCCAGCACCAACTCAGGGGGAGTAGGAGGCTACACCTTC. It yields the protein CASTNSGGVGGYTF.